This record looks at one TCR beta chain sequence and its context. CDR1 is DFQATT, CDR2 SNEGSKA, per germline (reference sequence). V was trimmed by 5 bases and J by 2 bases, leaving 13 bases between them. This CDR3 has 13 amino acids. Naive CD8 T cells underwent sorting with the CD8+CD4-CCR7+CD45RA+ definition. A single record per CDR3 protein comes from TCRdb applying MiXCR to the PCR reads. The sample lists around 460,000 distinct CDR3 sequences, about a quarter occurring once. The data belong to a study of molecular identifiers for immune sequencing clone quantification. In the study overall: Within a replicate experiment, RNA obtained from either about 20,000 or 100,000 naive CD8 cells was divided into five aliquots, and four of those aliquots were then sequenced.

The sequenced sample was naive CD8+ T cells from blood, with Jurkat cell RNA spiked in. Subset of the sample: FACS-sorted CD8+CD4-CCR7+CD45RA+ naive T cells. The genes are TRBV20-1 and TRBJ2-7; D ambiguous. The sequence was obtained from a human donor in good health. Some libraries in this study had Jurkat cell RNA spiked in. This chain's CDR3 is CSADNAETYEQYF. The DNA of the CDR3 is TGCAGTGCTGACAACGCAGAAACCTACGAGCAGTACTTC.